Listed below are T cell receptor beta chains from one sample, sequenced in a study of neurological immune-mediated disorders. MiXCR, run by TCRdb on the 5' RACE reads, gives a single entry per CDR3 protein. The table records 66,000 or so distinct CDR3 sequences, 5.2% of them present only once. Sequencing input: PBMCs. Receptors were obtained from a woman aged 25 to 45 with multiple sclerosis. The CDR3 runs from the conserved cysteine through the conserved F or W. A D gene is named only where the DNA matches it firmly. Clone size is not always given. Where it is, it says once, few, many or a class for expanded clones.

j_call	d_call	v_call	clone_size	cdr3_aa	cdr3_nt
TRBJ2-2	-	TRBV6-6	many	CASSFARTGELFF	TGTGCCAGCAGCTTTGCTCGCACCGGGGAGCTGTTTTTT
TRBJ1-2	-	TRBV6-5	many	CASTPGHPGGYTF	TGTGCCAGCACTCCAGGGCATCCGGGAGGCTACACCTTC
TRBJ2-7	-	TRBV4-2	many	CASSQEGRAGEQYF	TGTGCCAGCAGCCAAGAGGGCAGGGCTGGCGAGCAGTACTTC
TRBJ2-1	TRBD1	TRBV5-6	few	CASGGPQDRDYNEQFF	TGTGCCAGCGGTGGGCCCCAGGACAGGGATTACAATGAGCAGTTCTTC
TRBJ2-7	-	TRBV28	many	CATAKSGSFYEQYF	TGTGCCACCGCCAAATCCGGCAGTTTCTACGAGCAGTACTTC
TRBJ2-5	TRBD2	TRBV6-6	many	CASRGTSADKETQYF	TGTGCCAGCAGGGGGACTAGCGCAGACAAAGAGACCCAGTACTTC
TRBJ1-2	TRBD1	TRBV5-1	many	CASSLPDRTNYGYTF	TGCGCCAGCAGCTTGCCGGACAGGACTAACTATGGCTACACCTTC
TRBJ2-3	-	TRBV9	many	CASSVGGTDTQYF	TGTGCCAGCAGCGTAGGGGGGACAGATACGCAGTATTTT
TRBJ2-5	-	TRBV15	many	CATSRDLKTQYF	TGTGCCACCAGCAGAGATTTAAAGACCCAGTACTTC
TRBJ2-3	TRBD2	TRBV20-1	many	CSAREAGGATQYF	TGCAGTGCTAGAGAGGCGGGGGGTGCTACGCAGTATTTT
TRBJ2-7	-	TRBV12-3/TRBV12-4	-	CASSLENRAGEQYF	TGTGCCAGCAGTTTAGAGAACAGGGCTGGCGAGCAGTACTTC
TRBJ2-3	-	TRBV29-1	many	CSVLRRSSSTDTQYF	TGCAGCGTTCTGCGACGATCCTCTAGCACAGATACGCAGTATTTT
TRBJ1-2	-	TRBV2	-	CASSAEGYYGYTF	TGTGCCAGCAGCGCAGAGGGGTACTATGGCTACACCTTC
TRBJ1-2	-	TRBV20-1	many	CSAINGQTLYGYTF	TGCAGTGCTATCAACGGACAGACTTTATATGGCTACACCTTC
TRBJ2-1	-	TRBV29-1	many	CSVGVGYNEQFF	TGCAGCGTTGGGGTGGGGTACAATGAGCAGTTCTTC
TRBJ1-2	-	TRBV20-1	many	CSASMGGAGYTF	TGCAGTGCTAGTATGGGGGGCGCAGGGTACACCTTC
TRBJ1-1	-	TRBV20-1	many	CSARSSKVAFF	TGCAGTGCTAGATCATCGAAGGTGGCTTTCTTT
TRBJ2-3	-	TRBV27	many	CASSTRTTDTQYF	TGTGCCAGCAGTACCAGGACAACAGATACGCAGTATTTT
TRBJ2-3	-	TRBV7-2	-	CASSPQNTQYF	TGTGCCAGCAGCCCCCAGAATACGCAGTATTTT
TRBJ1-2	-	TRBV27	many	CASSLGGKNGYTF	TGTGCCAGCAGTTTGGGGGGGAAGAATGGCTACACCTTC
TRBJ2-5	-	TRBV7-9	few	CASSPDRQETQYF	TGTGCCAGCAGCCCGGACAGACAAGAGACCCAGTACTTC
TRBJ2-1	-	TRBV7-2	many	CASSLEVFFDEQFF	TGTGCCAGCAGCTTAGAAGTCTTTTTCGATGAGCAGTTCTTC
TRBJ1-1	TRBD1	TRBV3-1	many	CASSQDLRGRRAFF	TGTGCCAGCAGCCAAGATTTGAGGGGGCGCAGGGCTTTCTTT
TRBJ1-5	TRBD1	TRBV12-3/TRBV12-4	few	CASSPSGVTGVAVPPQPQHF	TGTGCCAGCAGTCCCTCGGGGGTCACAGGGGTGGCGGTACCACCCCAGCCCCAGCATTTT
TRBJ1-4	-	TRBV12-3/TRBV12-4	many	CASSYEGREKLFF	TGTGCCAGCAGTTACGAGGGTCGGGAAAAACTGTTTTTT
TRBJ1-4	-	TRBV4-2	many	CASSQVFSWNEKLFF	TGTGCCAGCAGCCAAGTTTTCAGCTGGAATGAAAAACTGTTTTTT
TRBJ2-3	-	TRBV4-1	many	CASSHRTDSTDTQYF	TGCGCCAGCAGCCATCGGACAGATAGCACAGATACGCAGTATTTT
TRBJ1-2	-	TRBV12-3/TRBV12-4	many	CASSLQGGRSSYTF	TGTGCCAGCAGCCTACAGGGTGGGCGATCGAGCTACACCTTC